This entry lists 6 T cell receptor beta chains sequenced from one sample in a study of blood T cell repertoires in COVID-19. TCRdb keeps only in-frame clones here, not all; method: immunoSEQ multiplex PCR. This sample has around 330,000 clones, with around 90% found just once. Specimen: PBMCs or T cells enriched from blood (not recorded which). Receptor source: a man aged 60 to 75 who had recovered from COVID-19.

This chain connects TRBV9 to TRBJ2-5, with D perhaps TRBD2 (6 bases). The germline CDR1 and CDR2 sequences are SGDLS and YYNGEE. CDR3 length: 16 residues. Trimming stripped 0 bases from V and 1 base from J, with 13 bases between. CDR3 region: CASSVGGGRGQETQYF. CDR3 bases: TGTGCCAGCAGCGTAGGTGGAGGGCGGGGCCAAGAGACCCAGTACTTC.

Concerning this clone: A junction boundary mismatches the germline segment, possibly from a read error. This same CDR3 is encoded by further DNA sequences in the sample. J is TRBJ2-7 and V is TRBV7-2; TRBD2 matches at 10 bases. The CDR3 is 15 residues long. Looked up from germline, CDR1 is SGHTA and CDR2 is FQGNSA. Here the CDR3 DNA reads TGTGCCAGCAGCTTAGTAGCGGGGGGCTCCTACGAACAGTACTTC. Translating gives CASSLVAGGSYEQYF.

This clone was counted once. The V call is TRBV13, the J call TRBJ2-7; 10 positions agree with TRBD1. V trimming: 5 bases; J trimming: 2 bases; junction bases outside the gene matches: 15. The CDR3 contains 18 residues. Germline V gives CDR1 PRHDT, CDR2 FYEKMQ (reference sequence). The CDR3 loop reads CASSDRTGGTGLTYEQYF. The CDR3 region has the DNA TGTGCCAGCAGCGACCGGACAGGGGGAACGGGTCTGACCTACGAGCAGTACTTC. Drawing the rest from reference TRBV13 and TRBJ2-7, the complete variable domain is AAGVIQSPRHLIKEKRETATLKCYPIPRHDTVYWYQQGPGQDPQFLISFYEKMQSDKGSIPDRFSAQQFSDYHSELNMSSLELGDSALYFCASSDRTGGTGLTYEQYFGPGTRLTVT.

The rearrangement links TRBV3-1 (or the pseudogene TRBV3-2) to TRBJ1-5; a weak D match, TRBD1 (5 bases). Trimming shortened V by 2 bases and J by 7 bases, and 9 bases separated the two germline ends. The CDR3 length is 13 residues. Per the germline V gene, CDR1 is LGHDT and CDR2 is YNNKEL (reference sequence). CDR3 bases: TGTGCCAGCAGCCAATGGGGCGAACAGCCCCAGCATTTT. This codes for CASSQWGEQPQHF.

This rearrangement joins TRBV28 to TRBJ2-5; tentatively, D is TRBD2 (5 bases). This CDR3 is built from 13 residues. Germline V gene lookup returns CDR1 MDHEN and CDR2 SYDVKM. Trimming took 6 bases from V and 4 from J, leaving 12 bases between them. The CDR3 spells CASRSRRLETQYF. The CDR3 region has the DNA TGTGCCAGCAGGTCCAGGAGGCTAGAGACCCAGTACTTC.

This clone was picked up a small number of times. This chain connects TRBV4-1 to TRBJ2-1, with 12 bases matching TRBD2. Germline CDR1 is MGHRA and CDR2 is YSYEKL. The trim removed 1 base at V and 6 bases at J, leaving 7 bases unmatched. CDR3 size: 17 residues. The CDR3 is CASSQGGRLAGANEQFF. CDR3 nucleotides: TGCGCCAGCAGCCAAGGGGGCCGACTAGCGGGAGCCAATGAGCAGTTCTTC.